This T cell receptor beta chain was found in a study of shared clonotypes between healthy human individuals. Study outcomes and limitations: Donors were few, which limited the genetic and exposure-history diversity represented. Clonotypes that were shared across a handful of donors made up roughly 5% of naive CD4 clonotypes.

As concerns this clone: Antigen specificity is unknown.

Sorted subsets were amplified in replicate PCRs using around 220 ng DNA, 30,000 to 35,000 T cell genomes. Data came from immunoSEQ multiplex PCR; TCRdb stores just in-frame clones and leaves some out. The table lists 2 million to 2.5 million clones, roughly 93% of them singletons. The CDR3 is 15 amino acids. CDR1 is LNHDA, CDR2 SQIVND, per germline (reference sequence). Trimming cost V 4 bases and J 6 bases, with 15 bases left between them. The TCR was taken from a young man in good health. Some clones in this sample may be carry-over from other donors' samples. V is TRBV19 and J is TRBJ2-2; unclear D gene. Sequenced input: naive CD4+ T cells from PBMCs. Subset noted: CD45RA+ positively selected. The CDR3 DNA follows: TGTGCCAGTAGTACCCTACAAAATGTCGCCGGGGAGCTGTTTTTT. Translation gives CASSTLQNVAGELFF.